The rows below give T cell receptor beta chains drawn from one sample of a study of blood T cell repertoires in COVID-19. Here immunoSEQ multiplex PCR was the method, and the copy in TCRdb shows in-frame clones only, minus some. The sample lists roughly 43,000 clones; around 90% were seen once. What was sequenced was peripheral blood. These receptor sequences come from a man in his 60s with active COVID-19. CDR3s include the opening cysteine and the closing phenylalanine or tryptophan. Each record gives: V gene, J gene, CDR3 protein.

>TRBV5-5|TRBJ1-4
CASSLNVRDYEKLFF
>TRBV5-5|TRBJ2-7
CASSLEGYEQYF
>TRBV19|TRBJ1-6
CASSIGWVDNSPLHF
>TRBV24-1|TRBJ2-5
CATSAATGMQETQYF
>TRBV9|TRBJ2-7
CASTVGQGTTIYEQYF
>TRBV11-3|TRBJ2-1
CASKLGQGYNEQFF
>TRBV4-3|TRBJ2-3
CASSQGHNQNTDTQYF
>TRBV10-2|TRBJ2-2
CASSPGQEAGELFF
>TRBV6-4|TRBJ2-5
CASSDSELAGVETQYF
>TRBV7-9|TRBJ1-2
CASSPPGQGYGYTF
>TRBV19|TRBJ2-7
CASSRRTGNHEQYF
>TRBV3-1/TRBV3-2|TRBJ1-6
CASSRDRVNSPLHF
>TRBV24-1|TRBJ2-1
CATSDPTKTSHEQFF
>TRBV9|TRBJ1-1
CASSVGSVNTEAFF
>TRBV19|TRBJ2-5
CASNQRGDLIGTQYF
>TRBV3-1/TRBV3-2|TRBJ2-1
CASSQVPDGVHNEQFF